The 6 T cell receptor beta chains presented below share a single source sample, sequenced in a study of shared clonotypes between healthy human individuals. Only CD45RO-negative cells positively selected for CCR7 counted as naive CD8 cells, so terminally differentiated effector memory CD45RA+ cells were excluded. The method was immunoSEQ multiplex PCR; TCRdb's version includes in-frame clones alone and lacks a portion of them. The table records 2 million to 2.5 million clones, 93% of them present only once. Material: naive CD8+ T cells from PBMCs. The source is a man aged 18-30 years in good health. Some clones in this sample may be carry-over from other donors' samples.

CDR3 sequence: CASRLRTGDQPQHF. The CDR3 coding sequence is TGTGCCAGCAGGCTAAGGACAGGAGACCAGCCCCAGCATTTT. The chain combines TRBV6-5 with TRBJ1-5; 7 bases map to TRBD1. V lost 6 bases and J lost 7; bases outside the gene matches: 9. The germline V gene has CDR1 MNHEY and CDR2 SVGAGI. The CDR3 contains 14 residues.

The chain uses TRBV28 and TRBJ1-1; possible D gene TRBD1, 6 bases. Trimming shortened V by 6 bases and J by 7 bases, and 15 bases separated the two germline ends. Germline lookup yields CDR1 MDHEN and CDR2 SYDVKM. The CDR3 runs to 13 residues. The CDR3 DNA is TGTGCCAGCAGCTACGGCGGGGGCGATGAAGCTTTCTTT. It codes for CASSYGGGDEAFF.

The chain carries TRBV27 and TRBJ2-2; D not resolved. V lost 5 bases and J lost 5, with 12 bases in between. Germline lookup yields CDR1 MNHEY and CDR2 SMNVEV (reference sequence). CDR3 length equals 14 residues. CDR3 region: CASSHGVVTGELFF. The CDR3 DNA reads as TGTGCCAGCAGTCATGGAGTGGTTACCGGGGAGCTGTTTTTT.

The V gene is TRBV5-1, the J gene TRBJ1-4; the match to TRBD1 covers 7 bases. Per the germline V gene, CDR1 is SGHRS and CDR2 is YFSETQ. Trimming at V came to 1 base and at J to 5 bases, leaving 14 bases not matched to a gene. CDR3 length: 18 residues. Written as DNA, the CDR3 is TGCGCCAGCAGCTTGTTTGGCAGCACGGGACAGCAGAATGAAAAACTGTTTTTT. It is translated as CASSLFGSTGQQNEKLFF. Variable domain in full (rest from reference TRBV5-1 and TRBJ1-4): KAGVTQTPRYLIKTRGQQVTLSCSPISGHRSVSWYQQTPGQGLQFLFEYFSETQRNKGNFPGRFSGRQFSNSRSEMNVSTLELGDSALYLCASSLFGSTGQQNEKLFFGSGTQLSVL.

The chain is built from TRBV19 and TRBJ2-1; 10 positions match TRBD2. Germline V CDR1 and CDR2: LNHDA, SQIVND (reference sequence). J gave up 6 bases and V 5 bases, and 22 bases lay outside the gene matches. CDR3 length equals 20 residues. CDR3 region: CASSQGADGWTSGRFNEQFF. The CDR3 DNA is TGTGCCAGTAGTCAAGGGGCCGACGGATGGACTAGCGGAAGATTCAATGAGCAGTTCTTC.

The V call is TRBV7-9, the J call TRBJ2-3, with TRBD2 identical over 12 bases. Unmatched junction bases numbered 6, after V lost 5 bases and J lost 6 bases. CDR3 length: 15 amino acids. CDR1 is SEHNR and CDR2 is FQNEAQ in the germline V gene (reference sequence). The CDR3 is CASSPTSGRRDTQYF. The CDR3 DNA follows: TGTGCCAGCAGCCCGACTAGCGGGAGACGCGATACGCAGTATTTT.